This is a list of T cell receptor beta chains from one sample in a study of T cell changes during pregnancy in multiple sclerosis. Only in-frame clones appear in the TCRdb table, and some are missing; sequencing was by immunoSEQ multiplex PCR. The data hold about 66,000 clones, with 75% to 95% observed a single time. This specimen consisted of peripheral blood, obtained in the third trimester of pregnancy. The receptor source for this set is a female donor with multiple sclerosis, enrolled in a pregnancy study. CDR3s include the opening cysteine and the closing phenylalanine or tryptophan. Fields, in order: CDR3 protein, V gene, CDR3 length, J gene.

CDR3: CASTYSRLTTHAEAFF
V: TRBV19
length: 16
J: TRBJ1-1

CDR3: CASSRIPGDEQYF
V: TRBV5-1
length: 13
J: TRBJ2-7

CDR3: CASRGTSGSLEQYF
V: TRBV2
length: 14
J: TRBJ2-7

CDR3: CAWRGGNTDTQYF
V: TRBV30
length: 13
J: TRBJ2-3

CDR3: CASSLAGESSYEQYF
V: TRBV6-5
length: 15
J: TRBJ2-7

CDR3: CASSSTSGRAGKTQYF
V: TRBV11-2
length: 16
J: TRBJ2-5

CDR3: CASSLQGGTEAFF
V: TRBV7-2
length: 13
J: TRBJ1-1

CDR3: CASSPGTLTGEEKLFF
V: TRBV4-3
length: 16
J: TRBJ1-4

CDR3: CASSLAMQGMNTEAFF
V: TRBV5-1
length: 16
J: TRBJ1-1

CDR3: CASSRYRGRITEAFF
V: TRBV18
length: 15
J: TRBJ1-1

CDR3: CASSISRDSTTNEQFF
V: TRBV19
length: 16
J: TRBJ2-1

CDR3: CASSPWGGQPQHF
V: TRBV7-2
length: 13
J: TRBJ1-5

CDR3: CASSPGSNTGELFF
V: TRBV11-2
length: 14
J: TRBJ2-2

CDR3: CASSQDSRRDQPQHF
V: TRBV4-3
length: 15
J: TRBJ1-5

CDR3: CASSADSNYGYTF
V: TRBV5-1
length: 13
J: TRBJ1-2

CDR3: CASSLIGFGQPQHF
V: TRBV7-9
length: 14
J: TRBJ1-5

CDR3: CASRTQGNYGYTF
V: TRBV6-1
length: 13
J: TRBJ1-2

CDR3: CASSPSPDRGRGYTF
V: TRBV25-1
length: 15
J: TRBJ1-2

CDR3: CASSFKAEGNTIYF
V: TRBV7-2
length: 14
J: TRBJ1-3

CDR3: CASSGLGLAAPLGDIQYF
V: TRBV11-2
length: 18
J: TRBJ2-4

CDR3: CASSVGGQGGGGTIYF
V: TRBV9
length: 16
J: TRBJ1-3

CDR3: CASSYDGVYNEQFF
V: TRBV6-5
length: 14
J: TRBJ2-1

CDR3: CASSLRRALRTNEKLFF
V: TRBV11-2
length: 17
J: TRBJ1-4

CDR3: CASRAGDPGFGEQYF
V: TRBV7-3
length: 15
J: TRBJ2-7

CDR3: CASSERREQFF
V: TRBV25-1
length: 11
J: TRBJ2-1

CDR3: CASIKWGTGHYEQYF
V: TRBV27
length: 15
J: TRBJ2-7

CDR3: CASRDSGGADEQFF
V: TRBV7-3
length: 14
J: TRBJ2-1

CDR3: CASSFGLAGADTQYF
V: TRBV5-6
length: 15
J: TRBJ2-3

CDR3: CASREGVPGELFF
V: TRBV7-6
length: 13
J: TRBJ2-2

CDR3: CASSTFPEGSSYEQYF
V: TRBV5-5
length: 16
J: TRBJ2-7

CDR3: CASSVGSGGVAYEQYF
V: TRBV9
length: 16
J: TRBJ2-7